The 6 T cell receptor beta chains below all came from one sample that was sequenced in a study of CD8+ T cells in alopecia areata. Investigators isolated RNA and reverse transcribed it into cDNA to act as the sequencing template. Profiling relied on immunoSEQ multiplex PCR, and the TCRdb table lists in-frame clones only, not all of them. The table lists 110,000 to 150,000 clones, more than 55% of them singletons. The sample comprised CD8+ T cells sorted from blood. These receptors were collected from a human donor in good health.

The CDR3 loop reads CSVDWVYGRKDTQYF. CDR3 coding DNA: TGCAGCGTTGACTGGGTCTACGGGAGAAAAGATACGCAGTATTTT. The chain employs TRBV29-1 and TRBJ2-3, with D possibly matching TRBD2 (6 bases). Trimming left V 3 bases short and J 5 bases short, with 18 bases between. The CDR3 extends over 15 amino acids. Germline-derived CDR1 and CDR2 are SQVTM and ANQGSEA.

V gene TRBV13 combines with J gene TRBJ1-1; D remains unclear. CDR3 size: 12 residues. V lost 5 bases to trimming and J lost 4 bases, with 8 bases between them. The germline gives CDR1 PRHDT, CDR2 FYEKMQ (reference sequence). The CDR3 protein is CASSPGVTEAFF. The CDR3 DNA follows: TGTGCCAGCAGCCCCGGAGTCACTGAAGCTTTCTTT.

This rearrangement joins TRBV29-1 to TRBJ2-5; D is unclear. The length of the CDR3 is 11 residues. Trimming removed 5 bases at V and 5 bases at J, with 9 bases between. Looked up from germline, CDR1 is SQVTM and CDR2 is ANQGSEA. CDR3 nucleotide sequence: TGCAGCGTTTCCGGCAGGGAGACCCAGTACTTC. This codes for CSVSGRETQYF. The full variable domain, its missing parts supplied by reference TRBV29-1 and TRBJ2-5, is SAVISQKPSRDICQRGTSLTIQCQVDSQVTMMFWYRQQPGQSLTLIATANQGSEATYESGFVIDKFPISRPNLTFSTLTVSNMSPEDSSIYLCSVSGRETQYFGPGTRLLVL.

V usage is TRBV27 and J usage is TRBJ2-7; 9 bases line up with TRBD1. J was trimmed by 4 bases and V by 2 bases; bases with no gene match: 6. CDR3 length: 15 residues. Germline loops: CDR1 MNHEY, CDR2 SMNVEV (reference sequence). The CDR3 is CASSLAGTGSYEQYF. CDR3 coding DNA: TGTGCCAGCAGTTTAGCCGGGACAGGGAGTTACGAGCAGTACTTC.

The chain is built from TRBV27 and TRBJ2-5; 7 nucleotides line up with TRBD2. The CDR3 contains 14 residues. The ends lost 5 bases at V and 4 bases at J; junction bases unmatched: 7. Per the germline V gene, CDR1 is MNHEY and CDR2 is SMNVEV (reference sequence). CDR3 residues: CASSPARGRETQYF. For the CDR3, the DNA is TGTGCCAGCAGTCCAGCGCGGGGGAGAGAGACCCAGTACTTC.

The V call is TRBV27, the J call TRBJ2-7, with 9 bases aligning to TRBD2. The CDR3 has 16 amino acids. Germline V gene data show CDR1 as MNHEY and CDR2 as SMNVEV (reference sequence). V shed 5 bases, J shed 1 base, and the junction held 9 bases outside the gene matches. CDR3 bases: TGTGCCAGCAGTCCGTCCGGGACTAGCAGATCCTACGAGCAGTACTTC. Residues: CASSPSGTSRSYEQYF.